The following is a T cell receptor (beta chain) sequence with its context. The sample is drawn from a study of blood T cell repertoires in COVID-19. In the original processing: The authors estimated nucleated cell counts from reference gene primer amplification. TCRdb's copy holds only in-frame clones and misses some; the assay was immunoSEQ multiplex PCR. That table gives V, J and clone size, and the DNA gave D and trimming. This sample has some 150,000 clones, with roughly 80% found just once. Per the germline V gene, CDR1 is SGDLS and CDR2 is YYNGEE. This CDR3 is built from 17 residues. The V and J ends lost 0 bases and 0 bases respectively, with 13 bases between them.

This chain links TRBV9 with TRBJ1-3; D possibly corresponds to TRBD1 (6 bases). The receptor comes from a woman aged 40 to 55 with active or convalescent COVID-19. Sequencing was performed on peripheral blood. The CDR3 sequence is CASSVATGHSSGNTIYF. CDR3 sequence (DNA): TGTGCCAGCAGCGTAGCTACAGGGCATAGCTCTGGAAACACCATATATTTT.